This T cell receptor beta chain was sequenced during a study of primary melanoma T cells and metastatic recurrence. The CDR3 length is 15 residues. The J segment lost 2 bases and the V segment lost 4 bases, leaving 5 bases of the junction unmatched. The V gene's germline CDR1 is SNHLY and CDR2 FYNNEI. TCRdb's table, derived via immunoSEQ multiplex PCR, lists solely in-frame clones and lacks some. Seen here are 210 or so clones, about 81% observed once, and the top ten hold 8.5% to 9.5%. This chain links TRBV2 with TRBJ2-1; TRBD2 aligns across 7 bases. This clonotype was obtained from a human donor with melanoma. The sequenced material came from melanoma tumor tissue. The CDR3 reads CASSVSGKTYNEQFF. The CDR3 DNA sequence: TGTGCCAGCAGTGTAAGCGGGAAAACCTACAATGAGCAGTTCTTC.